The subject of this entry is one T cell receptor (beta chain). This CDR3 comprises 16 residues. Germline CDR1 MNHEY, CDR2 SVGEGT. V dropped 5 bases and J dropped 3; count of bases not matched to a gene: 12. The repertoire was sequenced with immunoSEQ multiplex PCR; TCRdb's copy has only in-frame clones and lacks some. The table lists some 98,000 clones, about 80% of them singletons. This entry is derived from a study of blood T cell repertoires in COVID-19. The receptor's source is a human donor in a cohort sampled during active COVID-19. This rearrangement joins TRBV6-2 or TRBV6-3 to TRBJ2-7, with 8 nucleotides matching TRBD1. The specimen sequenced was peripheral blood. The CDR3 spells CASSNPRAGGVYEQYF. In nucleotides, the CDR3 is TGTGCCAGCAGTAACCCTAGGGCAGGGGGCGTCTACGAGCAGTACTTC.